The 32 T cell receptor beta chains below were found in one sample sequenced in a study of blood T cells in healthy people across ages. It was with a sample-barcoded 5' primer and a J-beta primer mix that a second PCR of roughly 6 to 12 cycles was run. TCRdb reanalysed the 5' RACE reads using MiXCR and keeps one entry per CDR3 protein. The repertoire has 700,000 or so distinct CDR3 sequences, around 41% of them found once; the top ten carry about 30%. The sequenced sample was blood. Source of these receptors: a man aged 80 or over in good health.

This chain connects TRBV7-2 to TRBJ2-3; D unclear. V lost 5 bases and J 2 bases, leaving 17 bases between the germline ends. Germline CDR1 is SGHTA and CDR2 is FQGNSA. The length of the CDR3 is 16 residues. The CDR3 is CASSPGPRGPTDTQYF. The CDR3 nucleotides read TGTGCCAGCAGCCCGGGCCCACGAGGCCCCACAGATACGCAGTATTTT.

This chain connects TRBV2 to TRBJ2-2, with TRBD1 matching over 10 bases. From germline, CDR1 is SNHLY and CDR2 FYNNEI. The CDR3 is 14 residues long. Trimming removed 7 bases from V and 6 bases from J; junction bases left unmatched: 5. The CDR3 region has the DNA TGTGCCAGCAACAAGGGGACAGGGGCCGGGGAGCTGTTTTTT. This encodes CASNKGTGAGELFF.

Comments on this clonotype: At one end, the junction sequence differs from germline, possibly due to a read error. The rearrangement uses TRBV20-1 and TRBJ2-7, with 12 nucleotides matching TRBD2. Germline V lookup: CDR1 DFQATT, CDR2 SNEGSKA (reference sequence). CDR3 length equals 12 residues. CDR3 sequence: CRARTSGDEQYF. The CDR3 DNA follows: TGCAGGGCTAGGACTAGCGGGGACGAGCAGTACTTC.

Only a few counts were recorded for this clonotype. This chain links TRBV7-2 with TRBJ2-5, with D unclear. V was shortened by 3 bases and J by 4 bases, with 12 bases between the two germline ends. The CDR3 spans 14 residues. Germline V gene lookup returns CDR1 SGHTA and CDR2 FQGNSA. In DNA form, the CDR3 reads TGTGCCAGCAGCTTCCCTAATACCCTAGAGACCCAGTACTTC. Translation: CASSFPNTLETQYF.

This chain connects TRBV5-5 to TRBJ2-1; TRBD2 matches 7 bases. This CDR3 region has 15 residues. Unmatched junction bases numbered 5, after V lost 1 base and J lost 4 bases. The germline CDR1 and CDR2 sequences are SGHKS and YYEKEE (reference sequence). Here the CDR3 DNA reads TGTGCCAGCAGCTTGACTAGCGCCTTTTACAATGAGCAGTTCTTC. Translating gives CASSLTSAFYNEQFF.

This clonotype was seen just once. This may be a read error: a much more frequent sequence differs by one nucleotide. V gene TRBV15 combines with J gene TRBJ2-5, with TRBD2 matching 7 bases. The closer fit of TRBJ2-7 to the DNA end suggests the J call may be wrong. CDR3 size: 12 residues. Germline CDR1 reads LNHNV; CDR2 reads YYDKDF (reference sequence). In DNA, the CDR3 is TGTGCCACCTGCAGAACTAGCGCCGAGCAGTACTTC. Residues: CATCRTSAEQYF.

A few counts support this clonotype. J is TRBJ2-1 and V is TRBV7-2; the match to TRBD2 covers 12 bases. CDR3 length equals 18 residues. The ends lost 4 bases at V and 6 bases at J; junction bases unmatched: 13. Germline loops: CDR1 SGHTA, CDR2 FQGNSA. The CDR3 loop reads CASSSQARLAGESNEQFF. CDR3 coding DNA: TGTGCCAGCAGCTCCCAAGCTCGACTAGCGGGAGAGTCCAATGAGCAGTTCTTC.

Regarding this clonotype: A much larger clone is a single base away; this may be a read error. The chain employs TRBV7-2 and TRBJ2-7; D unresolved. Trimming removed 5 bases at V and 5 bases at J, with 19 bases between. The CDR3 length is 15 residues. Germline values: CDR1 SGHTA, CDR2 FQGNSA. CDR3 DNA: TGTACCAGCAGCCAGAGTGCGGTACAGAAACACGAGCAGTACTTC. It specifies CTSSQSAVQKHEQYF. Supplemented by reference TRBV7-2 and TRBJ2-7, the full variable domain reads GAGVSQSPSNKVTEKGKDVELRCDPISGHTALYWYRQSLGQGLEFLIYFQGNSAPDKSGLPSDRFSAERTGGSVSTLTIQRTQQEDSAVYLCTSSQSAVQKHEQYFGPGTRLTVT.

This clonotype was observed a handful of times. The junction shows a germline mismatch at one end, possibly a read error. The J gene is TRBJ2-7, the V gene TRBV9, with 8 bases fitting TRBD1. The germline CDR1 and CDR2 sequences are SGDLS and YYNGEE. The CDR3 totals 17 residues. CDR3 in DNA: TGTGCCAGCAGCGTAGTCGGTGACAGGGGTATCGGCTACGAGAAGTACTTC. This sequence encodes CASSVVGDRGIGYEKYF.

The chain carries TRBV4-1 and TRBJ2-5; D may be TRBD2 (6 bases). Trimming stripped 3 bases from V and 7 bases from J, with 24 bases between. The CDR3 has 17 residues. Germline V CDR1 and CDR2: MGHRA, YSYEKL. The CDR3: CASSQIDLVPSGGTQYF. CDR3 bases: TGCGCCAGCAGCCAGATCGACCTAGTACCGTCCGGGGGGACCCAGTACTTC.

The chain recombines TRBV3-1 with TRBJ1-1, with TRBD1 identical over 10 bases. Germline loops: CDR1 LGHDT, CDR2 YNNKEL (reference sequence). J lost 11 bases, V lost 4 bases, and 7 bases had no gene match. The CDR3 has 13 residues. The CDR3 protein is CASSRGQGDRAFF. CDR3 nucleotides: TGTGCCAGCAGCCGCGGACAGGGGGATCGGGCTTTCTTT.

This clonotype was detected only a few times. This chain links TRBV10-3 with TRBJ2-1; no firm D call. The germline V gene encodes CDR1 ENHRY and CDR2 SYGVKD. This CDR3 has 12 residues. The V gene lost 5 bases and the J gene lost 8 bases, with 10 bases spanning the gap. The CDR3 DNA reads as TGTGCCATCAGTCCGTCGGCGGATGAGCAGTTCTTC. Translation: CAISPSADEQFF.

This clonotype was detected only a few times. The CDR3: CSARDRLAGSYTQYF. DNA of the CDR3: TGCAGTGCTAGAGATCGCCTAGCGGGAAGCTATACGCAGTATTTT. This chain links TRBV20-1 with TRBJ2-3; 9 bases match TRBD2. J gave up 7 bases and V 0 bases, and 8 bases lay outside the gene matches. Germline-derived CDR1 and CDR2 are DFQATT and SNEGSKA (reference sequence). The CDR3 has 15 residues.

The chain carries TRBV6-5 and TRBJ1-2; possibly TRBD1 for D (6 bases). The ends were cut back, 2 bases at V and 5 bases at J, with 9 bases in the middle. The CDR3 contains 13 residues. The germline gives CDR1 MNHEY, CDR2 SVGAGI. The CDR3 is CASSYDRNYGYTF. The CDR3 DNA sequence: TGTGCCAGCAGTTACGACAGGAATTATGGCTACACCTTC.

In this sample, this clonotype turned up many times. The rearrangement uses TRBV18 and TRBJ2-7; 8 nucleotides align to TRBD1. This CDR3 has 16 residues. Germline CDR1 KGHSH, CDR2 LQKENI. The junction had 9 bases not matched to a gene; V was cut back by 2 bases and J by 3 bases. The CDR3 spells CASSPSETGGLYEQYF. The CDR3, as DNA: TGTGCCAGCTCACCATCCGAAACAGGGGGTCTCTACGAGCAGTACTTC.

The table lists this clonotype with a few counts. The chain uses TRBV30 and TRBJ2-6; tentatively, D is TRBD2 (5 bases). The germline V gene has CDR1 GTSNPN and CDR2 SVGIG (reference sequence). Trimming shortened V by 2 bases and J by 9 bases, and 17 bases separated the two germline ends. This CDR3 spans 15 amino acids. CDR3: CAWSPVGIIFNVLTF. DNA of the CDR3: TGTGCCTGGAGTCCAGTCGGGATTATTTTCAACGTCCTGACTTTC.

V and J are TRBV11-3 and TRBJ2-1, with D perhaps TRBD2 (5 bases). Germline V gives CDR1 SGHNT, CDR2 YENEEA. The CDR3 runs 15 residues. V lost 5 bases and J lost 2, with 13 bases in between. CDR3: CASSPYSAPYNEQFF. The DNA of the CDR3 is TGTGCCAGCAGCCCCTATAGCGCGCCCTACAATGAGCAGTTCTTC.

This clonotype occurred once. The chain carries TRBV6-5 and TRBJ1-6; tentatively, D is TRBD1 (5 bases). Per germline, CDR1 MNHEY and CDR2 SVGAGI. This CDR3 spans 15 amino acids. V lost 4 bases to trimming and J lost 9 bases, with 16 bases between them. The CDR3 nucleotides read TGTGCCAGCAGTTTACTCAGGGATGGGGGTTCACCCCTCCACTTT. Protein sequence: CASSLLRDGGSPLHF.

The rearrangement links TRBV9 to TRBJ2-3, with a tentative D call TRBD2 (5 bases). Germline-derived CDR1 and CDR2 are SGDLS and YYNGEE. This CDR3 comprises 16 residues. V was pared by 2 bases and J by 3 bases, with 16 bases between. The CDR3 coding sequence is TGTGCCAGCAGCGTCGGGATGAACGCACCAACAGATACGCAGTATTTT. Translation gives CASSVGMNAPTDTQYF.

Only a few counts were recorded for this clonotype. A read error may explain this, as a much larger clone is one base away. This chain joins TRBV6-2 or TRBV6-3 and TRBJ2-7, with D uncertain. This CDR3 contains 12 residues. V was cut by 1 base and J by 7 bases, with 8 bases left in between. Per germline, CDR1 MNHEY and CDR2 SVGEGT. The CDR3 sequence: CASSYWLNEQYF. Here the CDR3 DNA reads TGTGCCAGCAGTTACTGGCTTAATGAGCAGTACTTC.

V is TRBV4-3 and J is TRBJ2-5; unclear D gene. The CDR3 consists of 14 residues. Germline V gene sequence: CDR1 LGHNA, CDR2 YSLEER. Trimming shortened V by 1 base and J by 11 bases, and 17 bases separated the two germline ends. CDR3 loop: CASSQGSLRNEQYF. The CDR3 nucleotides read TGCGCCAGCAGCCAAGGGTCGCTGAGGAATGAGCAGTACTTC.

V usage is TRBV6-2 or TRBV6-3 and J usage is TRBJ2-2; D is unresolved. From germline, CDR1 is MNHEY and CDR2 SVGEGT. V lost 3 bases, J lost 0 bases, and 11 bases lay in between. The CDR3 sequence is 16 residues long. The chain's CDR3 is CASSYGLGTNTGELFF. The DNA of the CDR3 is TGTGCCAGCAGTTATGGTCTTGGAACGAACACCGGGGAGCTGTTTTTT.

CDR3 sequence reads: CASSLLQGGGYNEQFF. The CDR3 nucleotides read TGTGCCAGCAGCCTCCTTCAGGGAGGAGGCTACAATGAGCAGTTCTTC. The rearrangement links TRBV7-6 to TRBJ2-1, with D possibly TRBD2 on 6 matching bases. The CDR3 is made up of 16 amino acids. V dropped 5 bases and J dropped 3 bases, with 17 bases sitting between them. Germline CDR1 is SGHVS and CDR2 is FNYEAQ.

The chain joins TRBV7-2 to TRBJ2-2; TRBD2 aligns across 7 bases. V lost 3 bases, J lost 4 bases, and 5 bases stayed unmatched. Germline V gene lookup returns CDR1 SGHTA and CDR2 FQGNSA. There are 15 residues in the CDR3. The CDR3 region has the DNA TGTGCCAGCAGCTTGGGCGGGAGCCTCACCGGGGAGCTGTTTTTT. This encodes CASSLGGSLTGELFF.

The V gene is TRBV7-8, the J gene TRBJ2-7, with 7 bases fitting TRBD1. CDR1 SGHVS and CDR2 FQNEAQ come from the germline V gene. V shed 0 bases and J 2 bases; nucleotides not matched to a gene: 4. This CDR3 is built from 15 residues. The CDR3 nucleotides read TGTGCCAGCAGCTTAGCGCCAGGGGGAGCCTACGAGCAGTACTTC. This translates into CASSLAPGGAYEQYF. The entire variable domain, with the rest obtained from reference TRBV7-8 and TRBJ2-7, is as follows: GAGVSQSPRYKVAKRGQDVALRCDPISGHVSLFWYQQALGQGPEFLTYFQNEAQLDKSGLPSDRFFAERPEGSVSTLKIQRTQQEDSAVYLCASSLAPGGAYEQYFGPGTRLTVT.

A word on this clonotype: A read error may account for a junction end that differs from germline. The V gene is TRBV29-1, the J gene TRBJ1-2, with no clear D. This CDR3 spans 14 amino acids. CDR1 and CDR2 from the germline V gene are SQVTM and ANQGSEA. The CDR3 here is CSVDRANSNYDYTF. CDR3 DNA sequence: TGCAGCGTTGATAGGGCCAACTCTAACTATGACTACACCTTC.

A word on this clonotype: A much more abundant neighbour one base away suggests this may be a read error. V gene TRBV20-1 combines with J gene TRBJ2-5; perhaps TRBD2 as D (5 bases). CDR3 length equals 11 residues. CDR1 DFQATT and CDR2 SNEGSKA come from the germline V gene (reference sequence). With 7 bases removed from V and 11 bases from J, the gap between germline ends came to 17 bases. CDR3 sequence: CSVSDVWEQYF. The CDR3 DNA reads TGCAGTGTTAGTGATGTGTGGGAGCAGTACTTC.

This rearrangement joins TRBV2 to TRBJ2-1, with unresolved D. The germline V gene has CDR1 SNHLY and CDR2 FYNNEI. Trimming cost V 3 bases and J 8 bases, with 14 bases left between them. This CDR3 contains 14 residues. CDR3 DNA: TGTGCCAGCAGTGAGGATTTGGGTAACCATGAGCAGTTCTTC. It specifies CASSEDLGNHEQFF.

Turning to this clonotype: At one of its ends the junction is not consistent with the germline gene, which may arise from a read error. The chain carries TRBV13 and TRBJ1-5, with D tentatively TRBD1 (5 bases). Germline V gene sequence: CDR1 PRHDT, CDR2 FYEKMQ (reference sequence). The CDR3 totals 15 residues. The CDR3 nucleotides read TGTGTCAGCAGCTTAGGGGAGGGCAGGAATCAGCCCCAGCATTTT. Amino acids: CVSSLGEGRNQPQHF.

The DNA of the CDR3 is TGTGCCAGCAGCGAAAGAGGAGCCGGTGAGCAGTTCTTC. Encoded protein: CASSERGAGEQFF. The rearrangement links TRBV7-3 to TRBJ2-1; D not resolved. V lost 5 bases and J 9 bases, leaving 14 bases between the germline ends. The CDR3 spans 13 residues. The V gene's germline CDR1 is SGHTA and CDR2 FQGTGA.

CDR3 nucleotides: TGCGCCAGCAGCTTAAGGTGGGGGGAGACCCAGTACTTC. It is translated as CASSLRWGETQYF. The rearrangement uses TRBV5-1 and TRBJ2-7; either TRBD1 or TRBD2 may fit D (5 bases each). TRBJ2-5 explains the end of the DNA better; the J call may be wrong. Per the germline V gene, CDR1 is SGHRS and CDR2 is YFSETQ. The CDR3 length is 13 residues.

Only a few counts were recorded for this clonotype. This sequence joins TRBV20-1 and TRBJ2-5, with unresolved D. Germline V gives CDR1 DFQATT, CDR2 SNEGSKA (reference sequence). The ends were cut back, 0 bases at V and 4 bases at J, with 9 bases in the middle. CDR3 length: 13 residues. The CDR3 here is CSARDGVSETQYF. The CDR3, as DNA: TGCAGTGCTAGAGATGGGGTGTCAGAGACCCAGTACTTC.